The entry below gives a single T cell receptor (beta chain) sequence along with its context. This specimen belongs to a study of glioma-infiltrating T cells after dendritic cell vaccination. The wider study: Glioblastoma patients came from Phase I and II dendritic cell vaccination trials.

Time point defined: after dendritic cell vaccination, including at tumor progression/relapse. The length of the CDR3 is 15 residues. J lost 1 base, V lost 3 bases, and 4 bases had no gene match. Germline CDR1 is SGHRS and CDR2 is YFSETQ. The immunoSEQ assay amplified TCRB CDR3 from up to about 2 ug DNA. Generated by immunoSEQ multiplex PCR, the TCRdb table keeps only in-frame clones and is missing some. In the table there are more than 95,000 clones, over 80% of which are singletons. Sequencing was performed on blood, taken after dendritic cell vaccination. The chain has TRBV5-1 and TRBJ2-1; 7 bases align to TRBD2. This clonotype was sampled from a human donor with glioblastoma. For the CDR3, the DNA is TGCGCCAGCAGCTCGGTAGCGGGTTCCTACAATGAGCAGTTCTTC. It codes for CASSSVAGSYNEQFF.